This TCR beta chain was captured in a study of control samples from healthy donors and cancer patients. CDR1 SQVTM and CDR2 ANQGSEA come from the germline V gene. The CDR3 is 13 residues long. V lost 7 bases and J 3 bases, leaving 13 bases between the germline ends. Sequenced by immunoSEQ multiplex PCR; TCRdb stores in-frame clones only, minus some. The sample includes 130,000 or so clones, 89% of them seen just once. The sample taken for sequencing was PBMCs. This sequence originates from a man in his fifties with head and neck cancer. The chain couples TRBV29-1 to TRBJ1-5; D possibly corresponds to TRBD1 (6 bases). The CDR3 loop is CSAATGPNQPQHF. The CDR3 DNA follows: TGCAGCGCCGCAACAGGGCCCAATCAGCCCCAGCATTTT.